These T cell receptor beta chains were read from a single sample in a study of blood T cell repertoires in COVID-19. The assay was immunoSEQ multiplex PCR, and TCRdb's table has in-frame clones only and misses some. This table has around 200,000 clones, 70% to 90% appearing once. Source material: peripheral blood. Receptors were obtained from a man aged 40-55 years with active or convalescent COVID-19. Each CDR3 is given with its conserved first and last residue. The D gene is left open where the match is weak. Some rows have no size entry. The others give once, few or many, or a class for an expanded clone.

abundance	d_gene	v_gene	j_gene	CDR3aa	CDR3nt
.	.	TRBV28	TRBJ2-1	CASRGPSHNEQFF	TGTGCCAGCAGGGGGCCCTCACACAATGAGCAGTTCTTC
.	TRBD1	TRBV2	TRBJ1-3	CASSELVGGFGNTIYF	TGTGCCAGCAGTGAACTGGTAGGGGGCTTTGGAAACACCATATATTTT
.	TRBD1	TRBV4-1	TRBJ2-5	CASSRAGTGQETQYF	TGCGCCAGCAGCCGAGCCGGGACAGGCCAAGAGACCCAGTACTTC
few	.	TRBV7-3	TRBJ2-7	CASSVQGEGSTEQYF	TGTGCCAGCAGCGTACAGGGAGAAGGGTCCACCGAGCAGTACTTC
few	TRBD1	TRBV6-5	TRBJ1-5	CATQTGAYSNQPQHF	TGTGCCACCCAAACAGGGGCTTATAGCAATCAGCCCCAGCATTTT
.	.	TRBV7-9	TRBJ1-5	CASSSTDNQPQHF	TGTGCCAGCAGCTCGACAGACAATCAGCCCCAGCATTTT
.	TRBD1	TRBV14	TRBJ1-4	CASSQGGTGGYEKLFF	TGTGCCAGCAGCCAAGGAGGGACAGGGGGCTATGAAAAACTGTTTTTT
.	.	TRBV12-3/TRBV12-4	TRBJ2-7	CASSASGFYEQYF	TGTGCCAGCAGTGCTTCGGGGTTCTACGAGCAGTACTTC
.	TRBD1	TRBV19	TRBJ1-1	CASSSLILQGATEAFF	TGTGCCAGTAGTTCCTTAATATTACAGGGGGCAACTGAAGCTTTCTTT
.	TRBD1	TRBV6-5	TRBJ1-6	CASSYSWGQGNSPLHF	TGTGCCAGCAGTTACTCCTGGGGACAGGGTAATTCACCCCTCCACTTT
.	TRBD2	TRBV10-3	TRBJ2-5	CAISEGDSGDQETQYF	TGTGCCATCAGTGAGGGGGATAGCGGGGACCAAGAGACCCAGTACTTC
.	TRBD1	TRBV28	TRBJ1-5	CASSQGDTGNQPQHF	TGTGCCAGTAGCCAGGGGGACACGGGCAATCAGCCCCAGCATTTT
.	.	TRBV6-5	TRBJ2-3	CASSKTGSTDTQYF	TGTGCCAGCAGTAAGACAGGTTCCACAGATACGCAGTATTTT
once	.	TRBV5-8	TRBJ2-3	CASSGSTYTDTQYF	TGTGCCAGCAGCGGGAGTACCTACACAGATACGCAGTATTTT
.	TRBD1	TRBV7-8	TRBJ1-4	CASSLDRGAEKLFF	TGTGCCAGCAGCTTAGACAGGGGTGCGGAAAAACTGTTTTTT
once	TRBD1	TRBV19	TRBJ1-2	CASSTGQVSGYTF	TGTGCCAGTAGTACCGGACAGGTCTCTGGCTACACCTTC
.	.	TRBV4-1	TRBJ2-7	CASSRDRTAYEQYF	TGCGCCAGCAGCCGTGACAGGACAGCCTACGAGCAGTACTTC
.	.	TRBV19	TRBJ2-7	CASSKDSSSYEQYF	TGTGCCAGTAGTAAGGACAGCAGCTCCTACGAGCAGTACTTC
once	.	TRBV25-1	TRBJ1-5	CASSDKEAQPQHF	TGTGCCAGCAGTGACAAGGAGGCTCAGCCCCAGCATTTT
.	TRBD1	TRBV6-5	TRBJ1-1	CASSRPGQGRTEAFF	TGTGCCAGCAGCCGACCGGGACAGGGAAGGACTGAAGCTTTCTTT
once	.	TRBV28	TRBJ1-1	CASSLAGVMNTEAFF	TGTGCCAGCAGTTTAGCCGGGGTAATGAACACTGAAGCTTTCTTT
.	.	TRBV5-5	TRBJ2-7	CASSFEGIYEQYF	TGTGCCAGCAGCTTTGAGGGAATCTACGAGCAGTACTTC
.	.	TRBV19	TRBJ1-5	CASSIGWGGQQPQHF	TGTGCCAGTAGTATAGGGTGGGGAGGTCAACAGCCCCAGCATTTT
.	.	TRBV13	TRBJ1-2	CASNIRYRANYGYTF	TGTGCCAGCAACATAAGGTACAGGGCCAACTATGGCTACACCTTC
.	TRBD2	TRBV7-3	TRBJ2-7	CASSIEGTSGAHEQYF	TGTGCCAGCAGCATCGAAGGGACTAGCGGGGCTCACGAGCAGTACTTC
.	.	TRBV28	TRBJ1-5	CASSLWAGAGNQPQHF	TGTGCCAGCAGTTTATGGGCAGGGGCGGGCAATCAGCCCCAGCATTTT
.	TRBD1	TRBV28	TRBJ1-4	CASGDRAYEKLFF	TGTGCCAGCGGGGACAGGGCATATGAAAAACTGTTTTTT
.	.	TRBV28	TRBJ1-2	CASSPPTGRYGYTF	TGTGCCAGCAGTCCCCCCACAGGGCGCTATGGCTACACCTTC
.	TRBD1	TRBV5-4	TRBJ2-4	CASGTGSTKNIQYF	TGTGCCAGCGGGACAGGGTCGACCAAAAACATTCAGTACTTC
.	.	TRBV5-6	TRBJ2-1	CASSLRGTYNEQFF	TGTGCCAGCAGCTTGAGGGGGACCTACAATGAGCAGTTCTTC
once	TRBD1	TRBV9	TRBJ2-3	CASSVGRAGGADTQYF	TGTGCCAGCAGCGTAGGTCGGGCAGGGGGCGCAGATACGCAGTATTTT
.	.	TRBV11-3	TRBJ2-1	CASSFTPGSEQFF	TGTGCCAGCAGCTTTACACCTGGGAGTGAGCAGTTCTTC
.	TRBD1	TRBV10-2	TRBJ2-7	CASSGSDRAVSYEQYF	TGCGCCAGCAGTGGTTCCGACAGGGCCGTCTCCTACGAGCAGTACTTC
.	TRBD1	TRBV13	TRBJ2-1	CASSSTGTGNEQFF	TGTGCCAGCAGCTCGACCGGGACAGGTAATGAGCAGTTCTTC
.	TRBD1	TRBV3-1/TRBV3-2	TRBJ1-2	CASSRRQGIYGYTF	TGTGCCAGCAGCCGACGACAGGGGATCTATGGCTACACCTTC
.	.	TRBV30	TRBJ1-6	CAWNKQANSPLHF	TGTGCCTGGAACAAGCAGGCGAATTCACCCCTCCACTTT
.	TRBD2	TRBV24-1	TRBJ2-5	CATSPWDGGKTQYF	TGTGCCACCAGTCCCTGGGACGGGGGGAAGACCCAGTACTTC
.	.	TRBV27	TRBJ1-5	CASSLWAGAGRSNQPQHF	TGTGCCAGCAGTTTATGGGCAGGGGCTGGCAGGAGCAATCAGCCCCAGCATTTT
.	TRBD2	TRBV25-1	TRBJ2-5	CASSDSSGQETQYF	TGTGCCAGCAGTGACTCTAGCGGCCAAGAGACCCAGTACTTC
.	.	TRBV4-1	TRBJ2-1	CASSPASRSYNEQFF	TGCGCCAGCAGCCCAGCGTCACGGTCCTACAATGAGCAGTTCTTC
.	TRBD2	TRBV7-2	TRBJ2-1	CASSHDSGGAGEQFF	TGTGCCAGCAGCCACGATAGCGGGGGAGCAGGTGAGCAGTTCTTC
.	TRBD1	TRBV5-1	TRBJ2-7	CASSGGQPAGGSSYEQYF	TGCGCCAGCAGCGGGGGACAGCCCGCCGGTGGCAGCTCCTACGAGCAGTACTTC
.	.	TRBV28	TRBJ2-7	CASSLYQGMAYEQYF	TGTGCCAGCAGTTTATACCAGGGCATGGCCTACGAGCAGTACTTC
.	.	TRBV5-5	TRBJ2-5	CASSRGQGGRQETQYF	TGTGCCAGCAGCAGAGGACAGGGAGGGAGACAAGAGACCCAGTACTTC
.	.	TRBV2	TRBJ1-1	CASTTGSTEAFF	TGTGCCAGCACTACAGGGTCCACTGAAGCTTTCTTT
.	.	TRBV19	TRBJ2-1	CASKPGGVVHEQFF	TGTGCCAGTAAGCCCGGTGGAGTGGTACATGAGCAGTTCTTC
.	.	TRBV28	TRBJ1-3	CASSPGITGNTIYF	TGTGCCAGCTCCCCCGGGATCACTGGAAACACCATATATTTT
.	.	TRBV6-6	TRBJ1-1	CASRQLMNTEAFF	TGTGCCAGCAGACAATTGATGAACACTGAAGCTTTCTTT
.	.	TRBV7-2	TRBJ1-5	CASRHGTIGSPQHF	TGTGCCAGCAGACACGGGACAATTGGGTCGCCCCAGCATTTT
.	.	TRBV12-5	TRBJ2-7	CASGPRQGGSYEQYF	TGTGCTAGTGGTCCTAGACAGGGAGGCTCCTACGAGCAGTACTTC
.	.	TRBV28	TRBJ1-2	CASSLRGAGYTF	TGTGCCAGCAGTTTAAGAGGCGCTGGCTACACCTTC
once	.	TRBV6-2/TRBV6-3	TRBJ1-5	CASSYPSWGVDSNQPQHF	TGTGCCAGCAGTTACCCCTCGTGGGGGGTCGATAGCAATCAGCCCCAGCATTTT
.	TRBD1	TRBV4-1	TRBJ1-4	CASSQEGAGQGREKLFF	TGCGCCAGCAGCCAAGAAGGAGCAGGACAGGGCCGTGAAAAACTGTTTTTT
.	.	TRBV12-3/TRBV12-4	TRBJ1-2	CASSSGYYGYTF	TGTGCCAGCAGCTCAGGGTACTATGGCTACACCTTC
.	.	TRBV28	TRBJ1-5	CASSFPPGKGNQPQHF	TGTGCCAGCAGTTTTCCCCCCGGGAAAGGCAATCAGCCCCAGCATTTT
.	TRBD1	TRBV2	TRBJ2-7	CASRTGGASYEQYF	TGTGCCAGCAGGACAGGGGGCGCATCCTACGAGCAGTACTTC
.	.	TRBV6-4	TRBJ2-2	CASGRTQNTGELFF	TGTGCCAGCGGTAGGACACAGAACACCGGGGAGCTGTTTTTT
.	.	TRBV29-1	TRBJ1-1	CSVSVNTEAFF	TGCAGCGTGTCGGTTAACACTGAAGCTTTCTTT
.	TRBD2	TRBV9	TRBJ2-5	CASSVEAAGGGETQYF	TGTGCCAGCAGCGTAGAGGCAGCGGGGGGTGGGGAGACCCAGTACTTC
.	.	TRBV19	TRBJ1-5	CASSPGHPNQPQHF	TGTGCCAGTAGCCCGGGACACCCTAATCAGCCCCAGCATTTT